A selection of T cell receptor beta chains follows, all from one sample in a study of OX40 agonist ivuxolimab in advanced cancers. The assay was immunoSEQ multiplex PCR, and TCRdb's table has in-frame clones only and misses some. The profile shows about 21,000 clones, around 82% of them singletons. Here the sequenced sample was CD4+ or CD8+ T cells sorted from blood, taken in a trial of the OX40 agonist ivuxolimab. Receptors were obtained from an adult with an advanced solid tumor such as melanoma, head and neck, liver or kidney cancer. The CDR3 runs from the conserved cysteine through the conserved F or W. The D gene is left open where the match is weak. The listing skips clone size in some rows; elsewhere it reads once, few, many or a size class.

abundance	v_gene	j_gene	d_gene	CDR3aa	CDR3nt
NA	TRBV9	TRBJ2-5	TRBD2	CASSVRAGGPLAETQYF	TGTGCCAGCAGCGTAAGAGCGGGAGGGCCTTTAGCGGAGACCCAGTACTTC
NA	TRBV7-2	TRBJ2-5	TRBD2	CASSLDGGRETQYF	TGTGCCAGCAGCTTAGACGGGGGGAGGGAGACCCAGTACTTC
NA	TRBV27	TRBJ2-5	NA	CASSLGFQETQYF	TGTGCCAGCAGTTTAGGGTTTCAAGAGACCCAGTACTTC
NA	TRBV29-1	TRBJ2-7	TRBD1	CSVDGQGRYEQYF	TGCAGCGTAGACGGACAGGGAAGGTACGAGCAGTACTTC
NA	TRBV9	TRBJ2-5	TRBD2	CASSFLAGGVGETQYF	TGTGCCAGCAGCTTCCTAGCGGGAGGAGTCGGGGAGACCCAGTACTTC
NA	TRBV11-3	TRBJ2-2	NA	CASSLGGNTWTGELFF	TGTGCCAGCAGCTTAGGAGGGAATACTTGGACCGGGGAGCTGTTTTTT
few	TRBV18	TRBJ1-2	NA	CASSRQGEHYGYTF	TGTGCCAGCTCACGTCAGGGAGAACACTATGGCTACACCTTC
NA	TRBV11-2	TRBJ2-1	TRBD2	CASSFLSPLAGDSYNEQFF	TGTGCCAGCAGCTTTTTGAGCCCGCTAGCGGGTGACTCCTACAATGAGCAGTTCTTC
NA	TRBV6-5	TRBJ1-2	NA	CASSYAHTGPGYGYTF	TGTGCCAGCAGTTACGCCCATACAGGGCCGGGCTATGGCTACACCTTC
NA	TRBV9	TRBJ1-3	TRBD1	CASSVGDRELSGNTIYF	TGTGCCAGCAGCGTAGGGGACAGGGAGCTCTCTGGAAACACCATATATTTT
NA	TRBV6-6	TRBJ2-6	TRBD1	CASSPQGAGANVLTF	TGTGCCAGCAGTCCTCAGGGGGCTGGGGCCAACGTCCTGACTTTC
NA	TRBV7-2	TRBJ2-2	TRBD2	CASSLEVAGGTGELFF	TGTGCCAGCAGCTTAGAAGTGGCGGGGGGTACCGGGGAGCTGTTTTTT
NA	TRBV6-6	TRBJ2-7	NA	CASRHRDSYEQYF	TGTGCCAGCAGGCACAGGGATTCCTACGAGCAGTACTTC
NA	TRBV5-1	TRBJ1-1	NA	CASSQVGGFNTEAFF	TGCGCCAGCAGCCAGGTGGGGGGGTTCAACACTGAAGCTTTCTTT
NA	TRBV7-2	TRBJ1-2	NA	CASSSSTGSFNYGYTF	TGTGCCAGCAGCTCTTCAACAGGGAGCTTTAACTATGGCTACACCTTC
NA	TRBV7-9	TRBJ2-3	NA	CASSLTLAASTDTQYF	TGTGCCAGCAGCTTAACCTTAGCGGCTAGCACAGATACGCAGTATTTT
medium-sized	TRBV5-1	TRBJ1-3	TRBD1	CASRVTGGSGNTIYF	TGCGCCAGCAGGGTGACAGGGGGCTCTGGAAACACCATATATTTT
few	TRBV20-1	TRBJ1-1	NA	CSQLKAVEAFF	TGCAGTCAATTAAAGGCGGTAGAAGCTTTCTTT
NA	TRBV5-1	TRBJ2-5	NA	CASSPTSTTETQYF	TGCGCCAGCAGCCCGACATCAACGACTGAGACCCAGTACTTC
NA	TRBV2	TRBJ2-4	NA	CASSSSGSKAKNIQYF	TGTGCCAGCAGTTCGTCGGGGTCCAAAGCCAAAAACATTCAGTACTTC
NA	TRBV27	TRBJ2-1	TRBD2	CASALAGGSYSSYNEQFF	TGTGCCAGCGCCCTAGCGGGAGGCTCCTATTCCTCCTACAATGAGCAGTTCTTC
NA	TRBV2	TRBJ1-5	TRBD1	CASSGQGVKGQPQHF	TGTGCCAGCAGCGGACAGGGGGTGAAGGGTCAGCCCCAGCATTTT
once	TRBV5-4	TRBJ1-6	TRBD1	CASSPGTGGWNSPLHF	TGTGCCAGCAGCCCAGGGACAGGGGGTTGGAATTCACCCCTCCACTTT
NA	TRBV18	TRBJ1-2	NA	CASSPGPRGLGGGYTF	TGTGCCAGCTCACCTGGTCCGCGCGGTTTGGGCGGGGGCTACACCTTC
NA	TRBV19	TRBJ1-6	NA	CASSMEGLSSPLHF	TGTGCCAGTAGTATGGAGGGGTTAAGTTCACCCCTCCACTTT
NA	TRBV5-4	TRBJ2-2	NA	CASSLPRLVGTGELFF	TGTGCCAGCAGCCTACCGCGGCTGGTCGGCACCGGGGAGCTGTTTTTT
NA	TRBV19	TRBJ1-1	TRBD1	CASSRGQLNTEAFF	TGTGCCAGTAGCCGGGGACAGTTGAACACTGAAGCTTTCTTT
NA	TRBV5-4	TRBJ1-3	NA	CASSTQPSVGSGNTIYF	TGTGCCAGCAGCACCCAACCCTCGGTGGGATCTGGAAACACCATATATTTT
once	TRBV7-2	TRBJ2-7	NA	CASSLEAPTEQYF	TGTGCCAGCAGCTTAGAGGCTCCGACCGAGCAGTACTTC
once	TRBV10-3	TRBJ2-7	TRBD1	CAISAGQGRVYEQYF	TGTGCCATCAGTGCGGGACAGGGAAGGGTCTACGAGCAGTACTTC
NA	TRBV14	TRBJ1-2	NA	CASSQGYRHGYTF	TGTGCCAGCAGCCAGGGGTATAGGCATGGCTACACCTTC
NA	TRBV18	TRBJ2-1	NA	CASSPWTRGADEQFF	TGTGCCAGCTCACCATGGACTAGGGGGGCGGATGAGCAGTTCTTC
NA	TRBV7-3	TRBJ2-1	TRBD2	CASSPGGGLAGDEQFF	TGTGCCAGCAGCCCAGGAGGGGGACTAGCGGGAGACGAGCAGTTCTTC
NA	TRBV6-4	TRBJ1-5	NA	CASSEKIGQPQHF	TGTGCCAGCAGTGAAAAAATTGGACAGCCCCAGCATTTT
once	TRBV7-9	TRBJ1-1	TRBD1	CASSSTGGRTEAFF	TGTGCCAGCAGCTCGACAGGGGGTAGGACTGAAGCTTTCTTT
NA	TRBV11-2	TRBJ2-7	NA	CASSLDQTSYEQYF	TGTGCCAGCAGCTTAGACCAGACCTCCTACGAGCAGTACTTC
NA	TRBV5-4	TRBJ2-5	TRBD2	CASRLAGGRETQYF	TGTGCCAGCAGGCTAGCGGGGGGCCGGGAGACCCAGTACTTC
few	TRBV19	TRBJ1-2	TRBD1	CASSLGQGANYGYTF	TGTGCCAGTAGTCTTGGACAGGGGGCTAACTATGGCTACACCTTC
NA	TRBV11-2	TRBJ1-2	NA	CASSRPGPSNYGYTF	TGTGCCAGCAGCAGACCGGGACCGAGTAACTATGGCTACACCTTC
NA	TRBV6-9	TRBJ1-4	NA	CASRRTNEKLFF	TGTGCCAGCCGAAGAACTAATGAAAAACTGTTTTTT